These 15 T cell receptor beta chains originate from one sample sequenced in a study of blood T cell repertoires in COVID-19. Only in-frame clones appear in the TCRdb table, and some are missing; sequencing was by immunoSEQ multiplex PCR. The table has some 180,000 clones, approximately 84% seen once; the top ten hold 6.5% to 8.5%. Sequenced sample: peripheral blood. These receptors came from a human donor in a cohort sampled during active COVID-19.

The V gene is TRBV20-1, the J gene TRBJ1-6, with no clear D. Deletions cut 3 bases from V and 6 bases from J, with 18 bases between. The CDR3 contains 16 residues. CDR1 is DFQATT, CDR2 SNEGSKA, per germline (reference sequence). The CDR3 DNA is TGCAGTGCTAGTCAACCTTTGGCGGGGTTTAATTCACCCCTCCACTTT. Translated, it gives CSASQPLAGFNSPLHF.

This clone was found a few times. Different DNA sequences within this sample yield the same CDR3. The rearrangement links TRBV2 to TRBJ1-4; D remains ambiguous. This CDR3 spans 12 amino acids. The V gene's germline CDR1 is SNHLY and CDR2 FYNNEI. Trimming removed 8 bases from V and 4 bases from J, with 8 bases in between. CDR3 in amino acids: CASRRVNEKLFF. The CDR3 nucleotides read TGTGCCAGCCGGCGGGTTAATGAAAAACTGTTTTTT. Based on the CDR3 plus reference TRBV2 and TRBJ1-4, the full variable domain is EPEVTQTPSHQVTQMGQEVILRCVPISNHLYFYWYRQILGQKVEFLVSFYNNEISEKSEIFDDQFSVERPDGSNFTLKIRSTKLEDSAMYFCASRRVNEKLFFGSGTQLSVL.

The rearrangement uses TRBV7-3 and TRBJ2-1, with D possibly TRBD1 on 5 matching bases. Germline CDR1 SGHTA, CDR2 FQGTGA. CDR3 length equals 13 residues. The V end lost 3 bases, the J end lost 4 bases, and 7 bases lay between the germline ends. The CDR3 here is CASSLTAYNEQFF. CDR3 DNA: TGTGCCAGCAGCTTGACAGCTTACAATGAGCAGTTCTTC.

This clone showed up just once. The CDR3 region has the DNA TGTGCCAGCTCACCAGATCCGGCCGCGGGGGAAAAACTGTTTTTT. It yields the protein CASSPDPAAGEKLFF. The genes are TRBV18 and TRBJ1-4; D is unclear. CDR1 and CDR2 (germline): KGHSH, LQKENI. Trimming removed 2 bases at V and 8 bases at J, with 15 bases between. This CDR3 comprises 15 residues.

The chain carries TRBV5-1 and TRBJ2-3; the D is unclear. V was trimmed by 0 bases and J by 1 base, leaving 6 bases between them. This CDR3 comprises 14 residues. The germline CDR1 and CDR2 sequences are SGHRS and YFSETQ. In nucleotides, the CDR3 is TGCGCCAGCAGCTTGGCCATTGGCACAGATACGCAGTATTTT. Translating it yields CASSLAIGTDTQYF.

This clone was counted a few times. The CDR3 sequence: CASSYLADSPLHF. The CDR3 nucleotides are TGTGCCAGCAGCTACTTAGCGGATTCACCCCTCCACTTT. J is TRBJ1-6 and V is TRBV3-1 (or the pseudogene TRBV3-2); D not resolved. Germline assignment: CDR1 LGHDT and CDR2 YNNKEL (reference sequence). V dropped 5 bases and J dropped 8 bases, with 10 bases sitting between them. The CDR3 is 13 amino acids.

This sequence joins TRBV4-1 and TRBJ2-1; 11 positions match TRBD2. The CDR3 runs 17 residues. CDR1 and CDR2 (germline): MGHRA, YSYEKL. V shed 0 bases and J 9 bases; nucleotides not matched to a gene: 10. The CDR3 nucleotides are TGCGCCAGCAGCCAAGAGTTGCTAGCGGGGGGTGTCGGTGAGCAGTTCTTC. Translated, it gives CASSQELLAGGVGEQFF.

The rearrangement joins TRBV27 to TRBJ1-2; TRBD1 matches 8 bases. The CDR3 contains 18 residues. V was pared by 0 bases and J by 4 bases, with 13 bases of the junction left unmatched. The germline CDR1 and CDR2 sequences are MNHEY and SMNVEV (reference sequence). In nucleotides, the CDR3 is TGTGCCAGCAGTTTATCCCCTATGGGACAGGCTTATGGCTATGGCTACACCTTC. Protein: CASSLSPMGQAYGYGYTF.

This chain uses TRBV11-3 with TRBJ2-7; 9 bases are a match to TRBD1. Per germline, CDR1 SGHNT and CDR2 YENEEA. Germline trimming cut 5 bases from V and 6 bases from J; bases unmatched to any gene: 5. The CDR3 contains 13 residues. The CDR3 DNA follows: TGTGCCAGCAGCCCCGGGACAGGGCCCGAGCAGTACTTC. Translating gives CASSPGTGPEQYF.

This clone was seen a handful of times. V and J are TRBV9 and TRBJ1-6, with 7 nucleotides matching TRBD1. CDR1 is SGDLS, CDR2 YYNGEE, per germline. Trimming cost V 4 bases and J 10 bases; bases outside gene matches: 8. The CDR3 loop spans 14 amino acids. CDR3 sequence: CASSPQGLGSPLHF. Here the CDR3 DNA reads TGTGCCAGCAGCCCACAGGGGTTGGGATCACCCCTCCACTTT. Drawing the rest from reference TRBV9 and TRBJ1-6, the complete variable domain is DSGVTQTPKHLITATGQRVTLRCSPRSGDLSVYWYQQSLDQGLQFLIQYYNGEERAKGNILERFSAQQFPDLHSELNLSSLELGDSALYFCASSPQGLGSPLHFGNGTRLTVT.

CDR3 in amino acids: CASSWGDYGYTF. The CDR3 region has the DNA TGCGCCAGCAGCTGGGGGGACTATGGCTACACCTTC. V is TRBV5-1 and J is TRBJ1-2, with D perhaps TRBD1 (5 bases). CDR1 is SGHRS and CDR2 is YFSETQ in the germline V gene. This CDR3 contains 12 residues. V was shortened by 3 bases and J by 3 bases, with 6 bases between the two germline ends.

The J gene is TRBJ2-1, the V gene TRBV12-3 or TRBV12-4; maybe TRBD2 (7 bases). The CDR3 has 12 amino acids. Trimming left V 5 bases short and J 9 bases short, with 11 bases between. CDR3: CASSDRGGEQFF. CDR3 bases: TGTGCCAGCAGTGATAGGGGGGGTGAGCAGTTCTTC.

The V and J genes are TRBV4-1 and TRBJ1-5, with a possible D match to TRBD1 (5 bases). The germline CDR1 and CDR2 sequences are MGHRA and YSYEKL. V was pared by 0 bases and J by 5 bases, with 11 bases between. This CDR3 spans 15 amino acids. The CDR3 region is CASSQDGAGYQPQHF. The CDR3 DNA reads as TGCGCCAGCAGCCAAGATGGGGCAGGGTATCAGCCCCAGCATTTT.

This clone was found once. The gene calls are TRBV6-4 and TRBJ2-1, with D tentatively TRBD2 (6 bases). V shed 7 bases and J shed 15 bases, with 31 bases lying between them. From germline, CDR1 is MRHNA and CDR2 SNTAGT. This CDR3 has 16 amino acids. The CDR3 reads CASTLQRGLYSCRRFF. CDR3 in DNA: TGTGCCAGCACCCTACAACGGGGACTTTATTCATGCCGTCGGTTCTTC.

The chain's CDR3 is CSIGLMGEQYF. The CDR3 DNA is TGCAGTATCGGGTTGATGGGCGAGCAGTACTTC. This chain links TRBV29-1 with TRBJ2-7; D remains unclear. CDR1 is SQVTM and CDR2 is ANQGSEA in the germline V gene. This CDR3 has 11 amino acids.